This paragraph covers one T cell receptor (beta chain) sequence. Its antigen remains unidentified. The table came from immunoSEQ multiplex PCR; TCRdb's copy has only in-frame clones and leaves some out. This table has some 250,000 clones, nearly 90% appearing once. Separation from the roughly 670-subject first cohort characterized the approximately 120-subject validation cohort, to which the donors belonged. The data stem from a study of cytomegalovirus exposure and HLA in healthy donors. Study-wide points: The TCR clusters that emerged in the first cohort tended, a later analysis found, to co-occur in the 95 to 150 validation repertoires. Most TCR sequences proved rare, with some public TCRs found in many donors. 150 or so TCR beta chains were listed as cytomegalovirus-associated.

Germline assignment: CDR1 SGHRS and CDR2 YFSETQ. V shed 0 bases and J shed 8 bases, with 20 bases lying between them. The CDR3 loop spans 16 amino acids. This chain connects TRBV5-1 to TRBJ1-1, with a tentative D call TRBD1 (6 bases). The receptor was isolated from a woman between 18 and 30 years old in good health and CMV-seronegative. The sequenced sample was PBMCs. CDR3: CASSLAKGQGSKEAFF. The DNA of the CDR3 is TGCGCCAGCAGCTTGGCTAAGGGACAAGGATCGAAAGAAGCTTTCTTT.